The T cell receptor beta chain under discussion was sequenced for a study of blood T cell repertoires in COVID-19. Profiling relied on immunoSEQ multiplex PCR, and the TCRdb table lists in-frame clones only, not all of them. The sample records 200,000 to 250,000 clones, about 87% being singletons. CDR3 length: 12 amino acids. Germline V gene data show CDR1 as SQVTM and CDR2 as ANQGSEA. Trimming removed 7 bases from V and 5 bases from J, with 14 bases in between. Participants, about 18 to 100 years old, spanned approximately 26 US areas. Clinical history reported by participants formed the basis on which cohorts were assigned. Cohort 3 donors counted as recovered after two negative PCRs, clearance, or resolved symptoms.

This clonotype was obtained from a woman aged 45 to 65 who had recovered from COVID-19. V is TRBV29-1 and J is TRBJ2-5, with D perhaps TRBD1 (6 bases). Sequencing input: PBMCs or T cells enriched from blood (not recorded which). CDR3 sequence: CSATGMGETQYF. The CDR3 coding sequence is TGCAGCGCCACAGGGATGGGGGAGACCCAGTACTTC.